The TCR beta chain described here comes from a study of beta chain features in type 1 diabetes. The overall study: Examination spanned approximately 110 million sorted cells from all samples.

Cell sorting via CD45RO/CCR7/CD25/CD127/CD95/CD27 was performed to obtain CD4+ naive, central memory, regulatory and stem cell-like memory cells. Over 95% purity was reached by all sorted populations. This CDR3 comprises 16 residues. The investigators reverse transcribed all of the isolated RNA, so they sequenced expressed TCRB transcripts. Assay: immunoSEQ multiplex PCR; the TCRdb copy retains only in-frame clones and omits some. The table lists more than 300,000 clones, more than 12% of them singletons. The sample taken for sequencing was naive CD4+ T cells from blood. The sequence was collected from a woman between 18 and 30 years old in good health. V usage is TRBV21-1 and J usage is TRBJ2-7; TRBD1 was called by the table and not checked on the DNA. TRBV21-1 is a pseudogene locus. The CDR3 is CASSKFSRPWGDEQYF. In DNA form, the CDR3 reads TGTGCCAGCAGCAAATTCTCCCGCCCGTGGGGCGACGAGCAGTACTTC.